The 21 T cell receptor beta chains given below trace back to one sample, sequenced in a study of monozygotic twins with inflammatory bowel disease. For each CDR3 protein, TCRdb gives one entry from its re-call of the 5' RACE reads, without DNA. The repertoire table contains 150,000 or so distinct CDR3 sequences. Sequenced: blood. All receptors derive from a human donor with ulcerative colitis or Crohn's disease, or a healthy co-twin of an affected twin (not recorded which).

Measured by frequency, this clonotype is medium-sized. The V and J genes are TRBV3-1 and TRBJ2-1. This CDR3 has 13 residues. Per germline, CDR1 LGHDT and CDR2 YNNKEL (reference sequence). CDR3 sequence: CASSQGYNNEQFF.

This sequence joins TRBV20-1 and TRBJ1-4; TCRdb's D gene call, TRBD1, goes unchecked for lack of DNA. Germline V gene lookup returns CDR1 DFQATT and CDR2 SNEGSKA (reference sequence). This CDR3 is built from 13 residues. CDR3 sequence reads: CSARGQGREKLFF.

The gene calls are TRBV3-1 and TRBJ2-1; lacking DNA, the TRBD1 call made by TCRdb goes unchecked. The CDR3 consists of 18 residues. Germline V gene data show CDR1 as LGHDT and CDR2 as YNNKEL (reference sequence). CDR3 in amino acids: CASSQLAGQGALTNEQFF.

The V gene is TRBV5-1, the J gene TRBJ2-3; TCRdb selects TRBD1, and the lack of DNA leaves this call unchecked. Germline values: CDR1 SGHRS, CDR2 YFSETQ. CDR3 size: 17 residues. CDR3 amino acids: CASSLDGQGFRTDTQYF.

This chain joins TRBV2 and TRBJ2-2; absent DNA, TCRdb's TRBD1 call cannot be checked. Germline V lookup: CDR1 SNHLY, CDR2 FYNNEI. This CDR3 comprises 14 residues. The CDR3 region is CASRSGANTGELFF.

This sequence joins TRBV10-3 and TRBJ1-5. The length of the CDR3 is 14 residues. Germline V CDR1 and CDR2: ENHRY, SYGVKD. CDR3 sequence: CAISEDMGNQPQHF.

The chain uses TRBV21-1 and TRBJ1-1. TRBV21-1 is deemed a pseudogene. This CDR3 is 11 amino acids long. The CDR3 is CARNEAVEAFF.

The chain links TRBV2 to TRBJ2-7. The CDR3 is 11 residues long. Germline CDR1 is SNHLY and CDR2 is FYNNEI. This chain's CDR3 is CASSWSAEQYF.

The chain has TRBV27 and TRBJ2-5; TCRdb designates TRBD1, a call that cannot be tested without DNA. CDR3 size: 17 residues. The germline V gene encodes CDR1 MNHEY and CDR2 SMNVEV (reference sequence). CDR3 sequence: CASSLGLRQGVGETQYF.

The chain couples TRBV5-4 to TRBJ2-5. The CDR3 runs 13 residues. Germline lookup yields CDR1 SGHNT and CDR2 YYREEE (reference sequence). CDR3 loop: CASSLSPAGTQYF.

The rearrangement joins TRBV20-1 to TRBJ2-5; as DNA is missing, the TRBD1 call by TCRdb cannot be tested. Looked up from germline, CDR1 is DFQATT and CDR2 is SNEGSKA (reference sequence). The CDR3 consists of 17 residues. CDR3 amino acids: CSARMTAEGRGQETQYF.

The chain carries TRBV30 and TRBJ2-2; TCRdb picks TRBD2, but there is no DNA to check that call. There are 14 residues in the CDR3. The germline V gene encodes CDR1 GTSNPN and CDR2 SVGIG (reference sequence). CDR3 amino acids: CACQRGGVTGELFF.

V and J are TRBV7-9 and TRBJ2-3; the D gene TCRdb calls, TRBD2, cannot be checked with no DNA. Germline loops: CDR1 SEHNR, CDR2 FQNEAQ (reference sequence). The CDR3 is 15 residues long. CDR3 loop: CASSLLAGDRDTQYF.

The J gene is TRBJ1-1, the V gene TRBV10-3. CDR1 is ENHRY and CDR2 is SYGVKD in the germline V gene. The CDR3 loop spans 11 amino acids. CDR3 sequence: CAISGGTEAFF.

The CDR3 here is CASSGQGGTEAFF. This chain links TRBV18 with TRBJ1-1; TCRdb picks TRBD1, but there is no DNA to check that call. The CDR3 extends over 13 amino acids. Germline CDR1 KGHSH, CDR2 LQKENI.

CDR3 sequence: CASTGTGGEKLFF. The V and J genes are TRBV27 and TRBJ1-4; TCRdb names TRBD1, which stays unverified in the absence of DNA. The V gene's germline CDR1 is MNHEY and CDR2 SMNVEV (reference sequence). The CDR3 extends over 13 amino acids.

This chain connects TRBV6-5 to TRBJ2-2; TCRdb outputs TRBD2, but without DNA this stays unchecked. From germline, CDR1 is MNHEY and CDR2 SVGAGI. The CDR3 is made up of 15 amino acids. The CDR3 reads CASTKREGVTGELFF.

The genes are TRBV27 and TRBJ2-7; there is no DNA to check the TCRdb D call of TRBD1. Germline V lookup: CDR1 MNHEY, CDR2 SMNVEV (reference sequence). The length of the CDR3 is 14 residues. CDR3 sequence: CASSPRDRPYEQYF.

The V gene is TRBV18, the J gene TRBJ1-2; there is no DNA to check the TCRdb D call of TRBD1. CDR1 KGHSH and CDR2 LQKENI come from the germline V gene. The CDR3 length is 14 residues. The CDR3 sequence: CASSPGTGGYGYTF.

This chain joins TRBV7-2 and TRBJ2-7; with no DNA, the TCRdb D assignment of TRBD1 cannot be verified. The germline CDR1 and CDR2 sequences are SGHTA and FQGNSA. The CDR3 is made up of 14 amino acids. CDR3 residues: CASRGTTTIYEQYF.

This chain links TRBV20-1 with TRBJ1-4; TCRdb calls TRBD1, which cannot be checked without DNA. In germline, CDR1 is DFQATT, CDR2 SNEGSKA (reference sequence). This CDR3 contains 15 residues. CDR3 protein: CSARGGTGAVEKLFF.